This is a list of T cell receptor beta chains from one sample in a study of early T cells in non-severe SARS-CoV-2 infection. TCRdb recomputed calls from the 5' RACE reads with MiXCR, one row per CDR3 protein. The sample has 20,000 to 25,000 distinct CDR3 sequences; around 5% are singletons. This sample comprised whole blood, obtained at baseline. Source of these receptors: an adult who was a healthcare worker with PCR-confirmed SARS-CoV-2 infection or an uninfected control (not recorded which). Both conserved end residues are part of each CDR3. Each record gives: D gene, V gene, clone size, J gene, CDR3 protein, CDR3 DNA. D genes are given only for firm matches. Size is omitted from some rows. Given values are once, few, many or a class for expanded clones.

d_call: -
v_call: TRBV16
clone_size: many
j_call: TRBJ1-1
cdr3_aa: CASSQRMGGDTEAFF
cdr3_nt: TGTGCCAGCAGCCAACGAATGGGGGGTGACACTGAAGCTTTCTTT

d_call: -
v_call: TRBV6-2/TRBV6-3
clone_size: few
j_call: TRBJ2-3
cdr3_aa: CASTKFANTDTQYF
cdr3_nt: TGTGCCAGCACCAAATTCGCCAACACAGATACGCAGTATTTT

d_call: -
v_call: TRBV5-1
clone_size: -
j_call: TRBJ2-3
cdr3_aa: CASSPLNPDTQYF
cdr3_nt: TGCGCCAGCAGCCCCCTAAACCCAGATACGCAGTATTTT

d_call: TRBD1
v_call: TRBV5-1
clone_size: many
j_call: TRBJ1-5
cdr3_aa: CASSLAPGGDNQPQHF
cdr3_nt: TGCGCCAGCAGCTTGGCCCCAGGGGGTGACAATCAGCCCCAGCATTTT

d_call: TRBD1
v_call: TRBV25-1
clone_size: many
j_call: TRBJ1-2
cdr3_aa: CASSEPGQGTSTQHGYTF
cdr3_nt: TGTGCCAGCAGTGAACCGGGACAGGGGACCTCCACGCAGCATGGCTACACCTTC

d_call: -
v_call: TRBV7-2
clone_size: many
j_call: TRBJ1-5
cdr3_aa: CASSLGPRSNQPQHF
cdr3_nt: TGTGCCAGCAGCTTAGGGCCGCGGAGCAATCAGCCCCAGCATTTT

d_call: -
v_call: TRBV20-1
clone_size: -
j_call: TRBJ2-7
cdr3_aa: CSAPMAGGLREQYF
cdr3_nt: TGCAGTGCTCCCATGGCAGGGGGGCTGCGGGAGCAGTACTTC

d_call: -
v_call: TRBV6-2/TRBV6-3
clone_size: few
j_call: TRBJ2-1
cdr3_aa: CASSWDGYNEQFF
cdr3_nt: TGTGCCAGCAGCTGGGACGGCTACAATGAGCAGTTCTTC

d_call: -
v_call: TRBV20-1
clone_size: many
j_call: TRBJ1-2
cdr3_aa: CSARWDYGYTF
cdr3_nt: TGCAGTGCTAGATGGGACTATGGCTACACCTTC

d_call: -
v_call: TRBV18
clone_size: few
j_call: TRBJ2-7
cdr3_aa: CASSTRQYEQYF
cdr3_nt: TGTGCCAGCTCCACACGTCAATACGAGCAGTACTTC

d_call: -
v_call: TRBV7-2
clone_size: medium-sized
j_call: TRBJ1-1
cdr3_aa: CASSPRGLEAFF
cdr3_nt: TGTGCCAGCAGCCCCCGGGGTCTTGAAGCTTTCTTT

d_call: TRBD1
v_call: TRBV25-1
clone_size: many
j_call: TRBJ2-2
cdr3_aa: CASSETRTGGTGELFF
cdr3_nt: TGTGCCAGCAGTGAAACGAGGACAGGGGGAACCGGGGAGCTGTTTTTT

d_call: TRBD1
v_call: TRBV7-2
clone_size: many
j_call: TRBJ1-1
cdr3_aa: CASSFDRAMNTEAFF
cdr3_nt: TGTGCCAGCAGCTTCGACAGGGCCATGAACACTGAAGCTTTCTTT

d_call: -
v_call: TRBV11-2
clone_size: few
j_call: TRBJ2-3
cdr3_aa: CASSEGLSTDTQYF
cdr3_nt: TGTGCCAGCAGCGAGGGACTGAGCACAGATACGCAGTATTTT

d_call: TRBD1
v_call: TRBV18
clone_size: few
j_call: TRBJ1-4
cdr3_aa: CASSPGTDQEKLFF
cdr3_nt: TGTGCCAGCTCACCCGGGACAGACCAAGAAAAACTGTTTTTT

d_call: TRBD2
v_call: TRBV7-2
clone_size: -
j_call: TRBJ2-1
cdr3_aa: CASSSQWGLAGGGNEQFF
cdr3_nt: TGTGCCAGCAGCTCGCAATGGGGACTAGCGGGGGGAGGCAATGAGCAGTTCTTC

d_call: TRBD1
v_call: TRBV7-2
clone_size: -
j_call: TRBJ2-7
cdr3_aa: CASSFSGQGYYEQYF
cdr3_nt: TGTGCCAGCAGCTTCTCCGGACAGGGCTACTACGAGCAGTACTTC

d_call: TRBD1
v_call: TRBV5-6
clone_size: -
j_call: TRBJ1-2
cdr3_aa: CASSRQGADYGYTF
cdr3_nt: TGTGCCAGCAGCCGACAGGGGGCGGACTATGGCTACACCTTC

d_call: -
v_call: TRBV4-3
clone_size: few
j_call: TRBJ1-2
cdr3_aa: CASSQGQQGTLDYGYTF
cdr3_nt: TGCGCCAGCAGCCAGGGCCAACAGGGTACCTTGGACTATGGCTACACCTTC

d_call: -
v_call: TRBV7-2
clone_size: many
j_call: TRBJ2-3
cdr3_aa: CASSPGSPDTQYF
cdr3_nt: TGTGCCAGCAGCCCAGGGTCCCCAGATACGCAGTATTTT

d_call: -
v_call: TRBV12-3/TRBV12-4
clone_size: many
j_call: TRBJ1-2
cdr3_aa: CASSFSVSGTANYGYTF
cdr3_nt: TGTGCCAGCAGTTTCAGTGTTTCCGGGACGGCTAACTATGGCTACACCTTC

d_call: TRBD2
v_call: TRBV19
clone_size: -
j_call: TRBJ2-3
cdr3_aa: CASSMPPGTTPSTDTQYF
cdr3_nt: TGTGCCAGTAGTATGCCTCCAGGGACTACCCCTAGCACAGATACGCAGTATTTT

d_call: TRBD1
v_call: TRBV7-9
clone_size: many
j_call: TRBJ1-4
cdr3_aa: CASSLVGGTGEEKLFF
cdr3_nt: TGTGCCAGCAGCTTAGTAGGAGGGACAGGGGAAGAAAAACTGTTTTTT